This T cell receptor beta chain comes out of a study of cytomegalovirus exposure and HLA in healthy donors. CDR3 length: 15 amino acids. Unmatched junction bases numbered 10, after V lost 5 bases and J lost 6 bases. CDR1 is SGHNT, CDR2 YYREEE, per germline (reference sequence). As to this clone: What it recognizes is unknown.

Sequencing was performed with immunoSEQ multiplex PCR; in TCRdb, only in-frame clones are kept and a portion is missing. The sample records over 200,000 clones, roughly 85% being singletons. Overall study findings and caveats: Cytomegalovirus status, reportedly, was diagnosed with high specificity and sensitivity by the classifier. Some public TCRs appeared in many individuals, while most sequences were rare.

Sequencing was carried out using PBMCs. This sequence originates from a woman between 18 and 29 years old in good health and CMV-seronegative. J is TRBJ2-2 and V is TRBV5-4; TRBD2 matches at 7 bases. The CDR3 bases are TGTGCCAGCAGGATGACTAGCCGCGGCTCCGGGGAGCTGTTTTTT. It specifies CASRMTSRGSGELFF. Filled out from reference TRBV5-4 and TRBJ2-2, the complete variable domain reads ETGVTQSPTHLIKTRGQQVTLRCSSQSGHNTVSWYQQALGQGPQFIFQYYREEENGRGNFPPRFSGLQFPNYSSELNVNALELDDSALYLCASRMTSRGSGELFFGEGSRLTVL.